This TCR beta chain is drawn from a study of OX40 agonist ivuxolimab in advanced cancers. About the research overall: Intravenous ivuxolimab was administered to patients every 2 weeks at 0.01 to 10 mg/kg. Study-wide results and limits: Both blood CD4+ and CD8+ T cells showed clonal growth by week 6 at 0.1 to 3.0 mg/kg.

Sequenced by immunoSEQ multiplex PCR; TCRdb stores in-frame clones only, minus some. This table has 67,000 or so clones, roughly 88% appearing once. Any history of autoimmune disease or systemic immunosuppression disqualified patients. With V trimmed by 1 base and J by 4 bases, 2 bases remained unmatched. This CDR3 is 14 amino acids long. Germline assignment: CDR1 LNHNV and CDR2 YYDKDF (reference sequence). Turning to this clone: Its antigen remains unidentified.

The chain uses TRBV15 and TRBJ1-2; 8 bases align to TRBD1. The clonotype was recovered from an adult with an advanced solid tumor such as melanoma, head and neck, liver or kidney cancer. Material: CD4+ or CD8+ T cells sorted from blood, obtained in a trial of the OX40 agonist ivuxolimab. CDR3 DNA sequence: TGTGCCACCAGCAGAGGACAGGGGCCCTATGGCTACACCTTC. Protein sequence: CATSRGQGPYGYTF.